The 11 T cell receptor beta chains presented below share a single source sample, sequenced in a study of spatial heterogeneity in lung cancer (dated by TCRdb to about 2019). The investigation overall reported the following: A correlation was observed between the number of expanded intratumoral alpha and beta TCRs and the tumor nonsynonymous mutation count.

Their antigens are not known. Libraries were made using 5' RACE. These reads were obtained on a NextSeq 500. TCRdb cleaned the public reads at Q25 with fastp, built clones with MiXCR and kept in-frame beta chains. Merged by CDR3 protein, the rows form single entries marked with the most common genes and DNA. In all, the sample holds about 3,500 distinct CDR3 sequences, and about 16% of those were seen once. The ten largest clones capture roughly 7% of the sample. This sample's time point label indicates: sample taken at primary tumor resection. Sample: lung tumor tissue, taken at surgery. These receptors were obtained from a male donor with early-stage non-small cell lung cancer.

This sequence joins TRBV3-1 and TRBJ1-5; TRBD1 is a possible D gene (5 bases). Trimming left V 4 bases short and J 7 bases short, with 11 bases between. Per the germline V gene, CDR1 is LGHDT and CDR2 is YNNKEL (reference sequence). CDR3 length: 13 amino acids. The CDR3 region is CASSRGTRQPQHF. CDR3 coding DNA: TGTGCCAGCAGCCGCGGGACTCGGCAGCCCCAGCATTTT.

Judged by abundance, this clonotype is medium-sized. CDR3 sequence: CASSYRDRVTEAFF. The DNA for the CDR3 is TGTGCCAGCAGTTACCGGGACAGGGTGACTGAAGCTTTCTTT. The chain has TRBV6-5 and TRBJ1-1; 9 bases are shared with TRBD1. Germline CDR1 is MNHEY and CDR2 is SVGAGI. J gave up 5 bases and V 2 bases, and 3 bases lay outside the gene matches. This CDR3 comprises 14 residues.

In its sample, this clonotype was seen a few times. The chain is built from TRBV6-2 or TRBV6-3 and TRBJ2-2; 12 positions match TRBD2. The CDR3 consists of 15 residues. Unmatched junction bases numbered 3, after V lost 6 bases and J lost 4 bases. Germline V gene sequence: CDR1 MNHEY, CDR2 SVGEGT. CDR3 sequence: CASSQTSGSTGELFF. CDR3 coding DNA: TGTGCCAGCAGCCAGACTAGCGGGAGCACCGGGGAGCTGTTTTTT.

V gene TRBV4-3 combines with J gene TRBJ1-2; D not resolved. There are 15 residues in the CDR3. V was pared by 0 bases and J by 2 bases, with 10 bases between. Germline values: CDR1 LGHNA, CDR2 YSLEER. CDR3 in amino acids: CASSQDLGRNYGYTF. As DNA, the CDR3 is TGCGCCAGCAGCCAAGATCTCGGCCGGAACTATGGCTACACCTTC.

The chain links TRBV2 to TRBJ2-5; tentatively, D is TRBD2 (5 bases). V lost 3 bases to trimming and J lost 1 base, with 9 bases between them. In germline, CDR1 is SNHLY, CDR2 FYNNEI. CDR3 length equals 14 residues. The CDR3: CASSDLAGQETQYF. In DNA form, the CDR3 reads TGTGCCAGCAGTGACCTCGCGGGCCAAGAGACCCAGTACTTC.

This clonotype was counted only a few times. The V call is TRBV4-2, the J call TRBJ2-1; tentative D call: TRBD2 (5 bases). Trimming pared 1 base from V and 4 bases from J, leaving 5 bases between. CDR3 size: 13 residues. Germline V CDR1 and CDR2: LGHNA, YNFKEQ. The CDR3, as DNA: TGTGCCAGCAGCCAAGGGACTTACAATGAGCAGTTCTTC. Translated, it gives CASSQGTYNEQFF.

Judged by abundance, this clonotype is medium-sized (0.01 to 0.1%). This sequence joins TRBV6-5 and TRBJ2-3; 14 bases are a match to TRBD2. This CDR3 spans 19 amino acids. The J segment lost 2 bases and the V segment lost 8 bases, leaving 15 bases of the junction unmatched. Germline lookup yields CDR1 MNHEY and CDR2 SVGAGI. The CDR3 here is CASGPQGTSGRPNTDTQYF. CDR3 DNA sequence: TGTGCCAGCGGACCCCAGGGGACTAGCGGGAGACCCAACACAGATACGCAGTATTTT.

The chain recombines TRBV7-9 with TRBJ2-1; D uncertain. V dropped 8 bases and J dropped 3 bases, with 14 bases sitting between them. CDR1 is SEHNR, CDR2 FQNEAQ, per germline (reference sequence). The CDR3 is 14 residues long. CDR3 sequence: CASVRDLIYNEQFF. For the CDR3, the DNA is TGTGCCAGCGTGAGAGATTTAATCTACAATGAGCAGTTCTTC.

The CDR3 DNA sequence: TGTGCCAGTAGTATAGATCTGGGGATTCGTCAGCCCCAGCATTTT. Residues: CASSIDLGIRQPQHF. This chain joins TRBV19 and TRBJ1-5; D gene uncertain. V was shortened by 0 bases and J by 6 bases, with 12 bases between the two germline ends. This CDR3 region has 15 residues. Germline CDR1 LNHDA, CDR2 SQIVND (reference sequence).

The gene calls are TRBV30 and TRBJ1-1; D unclear. The V gene's germline CDR1 is GTSNPN and CDR2 SVGIG (reference sequence). CDR3 length: 12 amino acids. V was trimmed by 4 bases and J by 4 bases, leaving 10 bases between them. Here the CDR3 DNA reads TGTGCCTGGAACCCTGGTTGCACTGAAGCTTTCTTT. Translating gives CAWNPGCTEAFF.

This clonotype has a handful of counts. V gene TRBV28 combines with J gene TRBJ1-4; 8 bases are a match to TRBD1. V lost 4 bases to trimming and J lost 8 bases; unmatched junction nucleotides: 9. This CDR3 comprises 15 residues. The germline CDR1 and CDR2 sequences are MDHEN and SYDVKM. CDR3 amino acids: CASSSGGQDGEKLFF. CDR3 sequence (DNA): TGTGCCAGCAGTTCAGGGGGACAGGATGGCGAAAAACTGTTTTTT.